Listed here is a single TCR beta chain. The V and J ends lost 2 bases and 1 base respectively, with 10 bases between them. Looked up from germline, CDR1 is ENHRY and CDR2 is SYGVKD. The CDR3 has 15 residues. The sample is drawn from a study of control samples from healthy donors and cancer patients. The data were produced by immunoSEQ multiplex PCR, yet TCRdb's version contains in-frame clones alone and is incomplete. The top ten hold over 13% of the sample, which has approximately 52,000 clones, roughly 87% seen once. The rearrangement joins TRBV10-3 to TRBJ2-3; D is perhaps TRBD1 or TRBD2 (5 bases each). The source is a man aged 60 to 75 with head and neck cancer. The sequenced sample was PBMCs. The CDR3 DNA reads TGTGCCATCAGTGAGAGAGGGGTTGGCACAGATACGCAGTATTTT. The encoded protein is CAISERGVGTDTQYF.